The source of this TCR beta chain is a study of T cells in localized non-small cell lung cancer. Points from the study as a whole: Adjacent uninvolved lung tissue had the highest T cell clonality, exceeding tumor. In adjacent lung, a median roughly 60 of the top 100 tumor clones were found. Owing to sequencing of a solitary tumor region, heterogeneity cannot be discounted. Elevated circulating T cell density in blood was associated with longer overall survival.

The trim removed 5 bases at V and 7 bases at J, leaving 10 bases unmatched. CDR1 and CDR2 (germline): SEHNR, FQNEAQ (reference sequence). The CDR3 contains 15 residues. Assay: immunoSEQ multiplex PCR; the TCRdb copy retains only in-frame clones and omits some. This table holds 35,000 to 50,000 clones, approximately 86% found once. Concerning this clone: The antigen is undetermined.

The chain is built from TRBV7-9 and TRBJ2-1, with 8 nucleotides matching TRBD2. The receptor was isolated from a man aged 35 to 69 with stage I lung adenocarcinoma. Here the sequenced sample was peripheral blood, taken before any cancer treatment. The CDR3 DNA is TGTGCCAGCAGCGGAACCGGGACTAGTCCAAATGAGCAGTTCTTC. It translates to CASSGTGTSPNEQFF.